These T cell receptor beta chains were read from a single sample in a study of metastatic and nonmetastatic thyroid tumors. TCRdb re-called the PCR reads via MiXCR. This table holds 14,000 or so clones, about 35% found once. Source material: tumor tissue. The receptors derive from a male donor with papillary thyroid cancer or a benign thyroid nodule (not recorded which). Some clones in this sample may be carry-over from other donors' samples. Both conserved end residues are part of each CDR3. D genes are given only for firm matches. Only some rows state a clone size, as once, few, many or a class for expanded clones.

CDR3 length,V gene,D gene,clone size,J gene,CDR3 DNA,CDR3 protein
15,TRBV6-2/TRBV6-3,-,-,TRBJ2-2,TGTGCCAGCAGTAACCTAGCCTCAGGGGCCGGGGAGCTGTTTTTT,CASSNLASGAGELFF
18,TRBV2,-,-,TRBJ1-1,TGTGCCAGCAGTTTCCCGGTGGACAAAGGTTGTCTTAACACTGAAGCTTTCTTT,CASSFPVDKGCLNTEAFF
14,TRBV3-1,TRBD2,-,TRBJ2-7,TGTGCCAGCAGCCAACGCGGGAGGGCCAACGAGCAGTACTTC,CASSQRGRANEQYF
15,TRBV7-8,TRBD1,-,TRBJ2-1,TGTGCCAGCAGCCGTCGGACAGGGGCCTACAATGAGCAGTTCTTC,CASSRRTGAYNEQFF
14,TRBV7-2,-,-,TRBJ1-6,TGTGCCAGCAGCTCTTATGCCCGGGAGGCGGAGTGTTACTTT,CASSSYAREAECYF
15,TRBV10-3,TRBD1,many,TRBJ2-1,TGTGCCATCAGTGATCGGACAGGCGACTACAATGAGCAGTTCTTC,CAISDRTGDYNEQFF
15,TRBV28,TRBD1,few,TRBJ2-7,TGTGCCAGCAGTCCACAGGGACAGGGGGCGCGAGAGCAGTACTTC,CASSPQGQGAREQYF
13,TRBV2,TRBD2,many,TRBJ2-7,TGTACCACCCAGGGACTAGAGGAGTACGAGCAGTACTTC,CTTQGLEEYEQYF
18,TRBV6-5,TRBD2,few,TRBJ2-7,TGTGCCAGCAGTTACTCGAGGTCATTTCGGGAGGGACGATACGAGCAGTACTTC,CASSYSRSFREGRYEQYF
15,TRBV6-1,TRBD2,medium-sized,TRBJ2-5,TGTGCCAGCAACCCGGGGGGGGCGTACCAAGAGACCCAGTACTTC,CASNPGGAYQETQYF
15,TRBV28,TRBD1,many,TRBJ1-1,TGTGCCAGCAGCTACAGGGGGCGCGGAGGCACTGAAGCTTTCTTT,CASSYRGRGGTEAFF
15,TRBV7-7,-,many,TRBJ2-5,TGTGCTAGCAGTTCGGCACCGGGGGCGCGGGAGACCCAGTACTTC,CASSSAPGARETQYF
13,TRBV20-1,-,many,TRBJ1-4,TGCAGTGCGGGGCGGGCGGCGGGTGAAAAACTGTTTTTT,CSAGRAAGEKLFF
11,TRBV27,-,many,TRBJ1-1,TGTGCCAGCGCGAAGGACCCTGAAGCTTTCTTT,CASAKDPEAFF
13,TRBV12-3/TRBV12-4,-,medium-sized,TRBJ2-5,TGTGCCAGCAGTCCCACAAGGACTGCTTTGGAGTACTTC,CASSPTRTALEYF
12,TRBV15,-,few,TRBJ1-6,TGTGCCACCAGCAGAACAAATTCACCCCTCCACTTT,CATSRTNSPLHF
15,TRBV19,TRBD1,few,TRBJ2-7,TGTGCCAGTAGTACCTCCGGGACAGGGGGCTACGAGCAGTACTTC,CASSTSGTGGYEQYF
16,TRBV3-1,TRBD1,-,TRBJ2-2,TGTGCCAGCAGCCGCCGACAGGGGTCGAACACCGGGGAGCTGTTTTTT,CASSRRQGSNTGELFF
16,TRBV28,TRBD2,-,TRBJ2-3,TGTGCCAGCAGCGGGACTAGCGGGACAAACACAGATACGCAGTATTTT,CASSGTSGTNTDTQYF
13,TRBV5-4,-,many,TRBJ2-7,TGTGCCAGCAGCTCGGTCGACTCTGTCGAGCAGTACTTC,CASSSVDSVEQYF
10,TRBV20-1,-,-,TRBJ2-1,TGCAGTGGTTTAGGGAATGAGCAGTTCTTC,CSGLGNEQFF
14,TRBV7-8,-,many,TRBJ1-2,TGTGCCAGCAGCTTAAGTAGGGGAAGTGATGGCTACACCTTC,CASSLSRGSDGYTF
14,TRBV19,-,medium-sized,TRBJ1-2,TGTGCCAGTAGTATCGGACAGCTCAGCGATGGCTACACCTTC,CASSIGQLSDGYTF
12,TRBV6-1,-,-,TRBJ2-5,TGTGCCAGCAGTGATGTAAGAGAGACCCAGTACTTC,CASSDVRETQYF
11,TRBV6-2/TRBV6-3,-,-,TRBJ2-7,TGTGCCAGCAGTTCCCCCCGCGAGCAGTACTTC,CASSSPREQYF
18,TRBV3-1,TRBD1,-,TRBJ2-2,TGTGCCAGCGGCCACTACCACCTGGACAGGTCGAACTCCGGGGAGCTGTTTTTT,CASGHYHLDRSNSGELFF
13,TRBV30,-,-,TRBJ1-5,TGTGCCTGGAGTGGTCAGCCTAATCAGCCCCGGCATTTT,CAWSGQPNQPRHF
16,TRBV6-5,TRBD2,few,TRBJ2-7,TGTGCCAGCAGCTTACGAGCGGGAGGATTTTCCTACGAGCAGTACTTC,CASSLRAGGFSYEQYF
14,TRBV6-1,-,-,TRBJ2-7,TGTGCCAGCATTGGCTGGACGGGAAGGAACGAGCAGTACTTC,CASIGWTGRNEQYF
13,TRBV6-1,-,many,TRBJ2-1,TGTGCCAGCAGACAGGACAGCCACAATGAGCAGTTCTTC,CASRQDSHNEQFF
15,TRBV7-2,TRBD2,once,TRBJ2-1,TGTGCCAGCAGCTTGAGCGGGAGCTCCTACAATGAGCAGTTCTTC,CASSLSGSSYNEQFF
13,TRBV18,TRBD1,-,TRBJ2-5,TGTGCCAGCTCCGGGACAGACCAAGAGACCCAGTACTTC,CASSGTDQETQYF
11,TRBV6-1,-,-,TRBJ2-1,TGTGCCAGCAGTCCCCGTGAAGAGCAGTTCTTC,CASSPREEQFF
15,TRBV25-1,TRBD1,medium-sized,TRBJ2-7,TGTGCCAGCAGTGACTGGACAGGGAAGTTCGACGAGCAGTACTTC,CASSDWTGKFDEQYF
14,TRBV20-1,-,many,TRBJ2-7,TGCAGTGCTAGAGATGGGGAAGGGATCTACGAGCAGTACTTC,CSARDGEGIYEQYF
15,TRBV6-4,-,-,TRBJ1-1,TGTGCCAGCAGTGCGACAGGTGCTGTGAACACTGAAGCTTTCTTT,CASSATGAVNTEAFF
14,TRBV5-5,-,many,TRBJ2-3,TGTGCCAGCAGCGCAAGTGTCGGCACAGATACGCAGTATTTT,CASSASVGTDTQYF
18,TRBV11-2,TRBD2,-,TRBJ2-1,TGTGCCAGCAGCTTAGGACTAGCGGGAGGATCCTCCTACAATGAGCAGTTCTTC,CASSLGLAGGSSYNEQFF
17,TRBV11-1,TRBD1,-,TRBJ1-2,TGTGCCAGCAGCTTCGGAGCAAGGACAGGGACTAACTATGGCTACACCTTC,CASSFGARTGTNYGYTF
14,TRBV2,TRBD1,-,TRBJ2-7,TGTGCCAGCAGTCATGGACAGGGGAGGTACGAGCAGTACTTC,CASSHGQGRYEQYF